This passage covers 12 T cell receptor beta chains from one sample sequenced in a study of beta chain features in type 1 diabetes. Notes on the study in general: In every one of the four CD4+ subsets, TCRB CDR3s were moderately but significantly shorter in Type 1 diabetes patients.

No antigens are known for them. Reverse transcribing all isolated RNA meant expressed TCRB transcripts were sequenced. Only in-frame clones appear in the TCRdb table, and some are missing; sequencing was by immunoSEQ multiplex PCR. This repertoire shows around 180,000 clones, around 8% found once; its top ten account for 0.94%. The sequenced sample consisted of central memory CD4+ T cells from blood. The source is a woman in her forties with type 1 diabetes.

This clone was seen more than once but under ten times. The chain uses TRBV15 and TRBJ2-5; possibly TRBD1 for D (6 bases). The CDR3 totals 12 residues. V was clipped by 3 bases and J by 9 bases, with 11 bases between them. The V gene's germline CDR1 is LNHNV and CDR2 YYDKDF (reference sequence). The CDR3 region is CATSRAEGAQYF. The CDR3 nucleotides read TGTGCCACCAGCAGGGCCGAGGGGGCCCAGTACTTC.

The gene calls are TRBV7-9 and TRBJ1-5; 7 bases match TRBD1. Germline-derived CDR1 and CDR2 are SEHNR and FQNEAQ (reference sequence). The ends lost 1 base at V and 11 bases at J; junction bases unmatched: 8. The CDR3 loop spans 14 amino acids. CDR3 protein: CASSLGTGPLAQHF. The CDR3 DNA reads TGTGCCAGCAGCTTAGGGACAGGTCCATTAGCCCAGCATTTT. Based on the CDR3 plus reference TRBV7-9 and TRBJ1-5, the full variable domain is DTGVSQNPRHKITKRGQNVTFRCDPISEHNRLYWYRQTLGQGPEFLTYFQNEAQLEKSRLLSDRFSAERPKGSFSTLEIQRTEQGDSAMYLCASSLGTGPLAQHFGDGTRLSIL.

This clone was picked up a small number of times. V gene TRBV7-2 combines with J gene TRBJ2-2; 9 bases match TRBD2. Germline assignment: CDR1 SGHTA and CDR2 FQGNSA. The length of the CDR3 is 18 residues. V shed 2 bases, J shed 7 bases, and the junction held 14 bases outside the gene matches. The CDR3 loop is CASSLFWDASGVVGELFF. CDR3 coding DNA: TGTGCCAGCAGCTTATTTTGGGATGCTAGCGGGGTTGTCGGGGAGCTGTTTTTT.

CDR3 sequence (DNA): TGTGCCAGCAGCGTAGCCAGGGCTGGAAACACCATATATTTT. Translated, it gives CASSVARAGNTIYF. This chain uses TRBV9 with TRBJ1-3, with a tentative D call TRBD1 (5 bases). Germline V lookup: CDR1 SGDLS, CDR2 YYNGEE. The CDR3 sequence is 14 residues long. V was clipped by 0 bases and J by 2 bases, with 6 bases between them.

This clone was recorded a few times. V gene TRBV16 combines with J gene TRBJ1-1, with TRBD1 identical over 10 bases. Per the germline V gene, CDR1 is KGHSY and CDR2 is FQNENV. The V segment lost 4 bases and the J segment 5 bases; nucleotides outside the gene matches: 1. The CDR3 is made up of 13 amino acids. In DNA, the CDR3 is TGTGCCAGCAGCCGGACAGGGGGAACTGAAGCTTTCTTT. Protein product: CASSRTGGTEAFF.

This clone was seen a handful of times. The V gene is TRBV18, the J gene TRBJ2-7; tentative D call: TRBD2 (5 bases). Looked up from germline, CDR1 is KGHSH and CDR2 is LQKENI. V shed 3 bases and J shed 7 bases, with 13 bases lying between them. This CDR3 has 13 residues. The CDR3 sequence: CASSPGISGEQYF. CDR3 bases: TGTGCCAGCTCACCGGGGATTTCGGGAGAGCAGTACTTC.

This clone has only a few counts. The CDR3 coding sequence is TGCAGTGTTGGCGGCGAAGAGACCCAGTACTTC. It codes for CSVGGEETQYF. The J gene is TRBJ2-5, the V gene TRBV20-1; the D is unclear. The CDR3 runs 11 residues. V lost 7 bases and J lost 3, with 9 bases in between. Germline assignment: CDR1 DFQATT and CDR2 SNEGSKA (reference sequence).

V gene TRBV7-3 combines with J gene TRBJ2-3, with TRBD1 matching 7 bases. The CDR3 totals 15 residues. CDR1 is SGHTA and CDR2 is FQGTGA in the germline V gene. The ends lost 1 base at V and 0 bases at J; junction bases unmatched: 1. The CDR3 region is CASSLRQGSTDTQYF. For the CDR3, the DNA is TGTGCCAGCAGCTTAAGACAGGGTAGCACAGATACGCAGTATTTT.

Of note for this clone: This sample also contains other DNA sequences that code for the same CDR3. The rearrangement links TRBV6-5 to TRBJ2-1, with 14 bases lining up with TRBD2. The ends lost 5 bases at V and 4 bases at J; junction bases unmatched: 1. Germline CDR1 reads MNHEY; CDR2 reads SVGAGI. The CDR3 is made up of 15 amino acids. The CDR3 here is CASSRLAGGYNEQFF. The CDR3 bases are TGTGCCAGCAGTCGACTAGCGGGAGGGTACAATGAGCAGTTCTTC.

This clone was seen ten or more times. CDR3 loop: CASLTGDNNEQFF. The CDR3 bases are TGTGCCAGCCTCACAGGGGACAACAATGAGCAGTTCTTC. The chain recombines TRBV28 with TRBJ2-1; 7 nucleotides align to TRBD1. Trimming took 8 bases from V and 5 from J; bases not matched to a gene: 6. CDR1 is MDHEN, CDR2 SYDVKM, per germline. This CDR3 comprises 13 residues. Full variable domain (outside the CDR3, taken from reference TRBV28 and TRBJ2-1): DVKVTQSSRYLVKRTGEKVFLECVQDMDHENMFWYRQDPGLGLRLIYFSYDVKMKEKGDIPEGYSVSREKKERFSLILESASTNQTSMYLCASLTGDNNEQFFGPGTRLTVL.

This clone was detected only a few times. The V call is TRBV6-5, the J call TRBJ2-3, with 9 bases matching TRBD1. The ends lost 5 bases at V and 4 bases at J; junction bases unmatched: 7. The germline CDR1 and CDR2 sequences are MNHEY and SVGAGI. This CDR3 spans 15 amino acids. CDR3 DNA sequence: TGTGCCAGCAGTGGGACAGGGAGCAGGGCAGATACGCAGTATTTT. Translating it yields CASSGTGSRADTQYF.

This clone has a handful of counts. The chain combines TRBV28 with TRBJ1-2, with D possibly TRBD1 on 6 matching bases. This CDR3 region has 15 residues. Germline CDR1 reads MDHEN; CDR2 reads SYDVKM. V was cut by 7 bases and J by 1 base, with 16 bases left in between. CDR3: CASTVTGSFNYGYTF. The CDR3 DNA is TGTGCCAGCACCGTTACAGGGTCCTTTAACTATGGCTACACCTTC.